The 26 T cell receptor beta chains given below trace back to one sample, sequenced in a study of blood T cell repertoires in COVID-19 (TCRdb year 2020). Library preparation employed the immunoSEQ multiplex PCR assay. Entries here come from immuneACCESS through TCRdb and include only in-frame sequences with V and J called. Some clones fail to appear in such tables; in the studies checked, an unresolved V gene covers under half of the shortfall, and the cause of the remainder is unknown. The sample data list more than 95,000 clones, and approximately 80% of these were observed just once. The ten largest clones represent more than 4.5% of the sample. Sequences were obtained from peripheral blood. Source of these receptors: a man aged 55 to 70 with acute or convalescent COVID-19.

The rearrangement joins TRBV9 to TRBJ1-5, with D possibly being TRBD1 (5 bases). In germline, CDR1 is SGDLS, CDR2 YYNGEE. With 0 bases removed from V and 6 bases from J, the gap between germline ends came to 13 bases. This CDR3 has 15 residues. The CDR3, as DNA: TGTGCCAGCAGCGTAGGCGGCAGGGAGGTTCAGCCCCAGCATTTT. Translated: CASSVGGREVQPQHF.

V is TRBV19 and J is TRBJ1-3, with a possible D match to TRBD1 (5 bases). Germline V gene lookup returns CDR1 LNHDA and CDR2 SQIVND (reference sequence). Deletions cut 1 base from V and 0 bases from J, with 10 bases between. The CDR3 runs to 16 residues. CDR3 in DNA: TGTGCCAGTAGTATAGCAGGGATTTACTCTGGAAACACCATATATTTT. It encodes CASSIAGIYSGNTIYF.

V gene TRBV5-8 combines with J gene TRBJ1-6, with D perhaps TRBD1 (6 bases). This CDR3 comprises 13 residues. CDR1 is SGHTS and CDR2 is YDEGEE in the germline V gene. Trimming removed 6 bases from V and 9 bases from J, with 13 bases in between. DNA of the CDR3: TGTGCCAGCAAGGGGGGGATTCCTTCACCCCTCCACTTT. Protein product: CASKGGIPSPLHF.

The rearrangement links TRBV7-2 to TRBJ2-1; 8 bases are a match to TRBD2. This CDR3 has 12 amino acids. Germline loops: CDR1 SGHTA, CDR2 FQGNSA. Trimming took 10 bases from V and 5 from J; bases not matched to a gene: 4. CDR3 in DNA: TGTGCCACCTCACTAGCGGACAATGAGCAGTTCTTC. As protein: CATSLADNEQFF.

V is TRBV2 and J is TRBJ2-6; tentative D call: TRBD1 (5 bases). CDR1 is SNHLY, CDR2 FYNNEI, per germline. V was cut by 4 bases and J by 0 bases, with 16 bases left in between. This CDR3 is 18 amino acids long. The CDR3 loop reads CASSVVNVGASGANVLTF. The CDR3 DNA reads as TGTGCCAGCAGTGTCGTTAATGTTGGGGCCTCTGGGGCCAACGTCCTGACTTTC.

The chain recombines TRBV3-1 (or the pseudogene TRBV3-2) with TRBJ1-2, with a weak D call TRBD1 (5 bases). The germline gives CDR1 LGHDT, CDR2 YNNKEL (reference sequence). CDR3 length equals 13 residues. V was trimmed by 3 bases and J by 5 bases, leaving 10 bases between them. CDR3 in amino acids: CASSQLGPYGYTF. The CDR3 bases are TGTGCCAGCAGCCAGTTGGGGCCTTATGGCTACACCTTC.

The chain uses TRBV9 and TRBJ2-5; possibly TRBD2 for D (6 bases). Germline CDR1 SGDLS, CDR2 YYNGEE. CDR3 length equals 13 residues. V dropped 4 bases and J dropped 1 base, with 8 bases sitting between them. The CDR3 nucleotides are TGTGCCAGCAGCCTTAGCGGCCAAGAGACCCAGTACTTC. Residues: CASSLSGQETQYF.

The chain recombines TRBV5-6 with TRBJ1-6; tentatively, D is TRBD1 (6 bases). The ends were cut back, 6 bases at V and 7 bases at J, with 20 bases in the middle. CDR1 is SGHDT and CDR2 is YYEEEE in the germline V gene. This CDR3 contains 16 residues. CDR3 amino acids: CASNEQGRRENSPLHF. CDR3 nucleotides: TGTGCCAGCAACGAACAGGGTCGACGGGAAAATTCACCCCTCCACTTT.

This clone was counted a single time. The gene calls are TRBV14 and TRBJ2-2; D gene unclear. The CDR3 extends over 14 amino acids. The germline V gene has CDR1 SGHDN and CDR2 FVKESK. V was shortened by 2 bases and J by 2 bases, with 6 bases between the two germline ends. CDR3 bases: TGTGCCAGCAGCCAAAACTCAAACACCGGGGAGCTGTTTTTT. Translated: CASSQNSNTGELFF.

The V and J genes are TRBV11-3 and TRBJ1-1; D unclear. The germline CDR1 and CDR2 sequences are SGHNT and YENEEA. This CDR3 is built from 14 residues. The germline V and J ends were trimmed by 0 bases and 6 bases, with 11 bases remaining between them. DNA of the CDR3: TGTGCCAGCAGCTTAGAGATTTGGTCAGCTGAAGCTTTCTTT. Translation gives CASSLEIWSAEAFF. The whole variable domain, filled in from reference TRBV11-3 and TRBJ1-1, reads EAGVVQSPRYKIIEKKQPVAFWCNPISGHNTLYWYLQNLGQGPELLIRYENEEAVDDSQLPKDRFSAERLKGVDSTLKIQPAELGDSAVYLCASSLEIWSAEAFFGQGTRLTVV.

This clone was picked up a small number of times. The chain joins TRBV5-1 to TRBJ1-5; 9 bases are shared with TRBD1. V lost 4 bases to trimming and J lost 4 bases; unmatched junction nucleotides: 6. Per germline, CDR1 SGHRS and CDR2 YFSETQ. The CDR3 is 15 residues long. The CDR3 spells CASSHPGTGNQPQHF. The CDR3, as DNA: TGCGCCAGCAGCCACCCAGGGACAGGGAATCAGCCCCAGCATTTT.

This chain joins TRBV30 and TRBJ2-7; D gene ambiguous. The CDR3 length is 12 residues. The germline V and J ends were trimmed by 2 bases and 3 bases, with 8 bases remaining between them. Germline values: CDR1 GTSNPN, CDR2 SVGIG (reference sequence). CDR3 loop: CAWSKNSYEQYF. For the CDR3, the DNA is TGTGCCTGGAGTAAAAACAGCTACGAGCAGTACTTC.

The rearrangement links TRBV12-3 or TRBV12-4 to TRBJ1-1; possible D gene TRBD1, 6 bases. V dropped 3 bases and J dropped 11 bases, with 10 bases sitting between them. The CDR3 loop spans 11 amino acids. DNA for the CDR3: TGTGCCAGCAGTTTCGGGCAGGGGGCTTTCTTT. Translated: CASSFGQGAFF.

The chain uses TRBV6-5 and TRBJ1-5; D perhaps matches TRBD1 (5 bases). Trimming cost V 6 bases and J 6 bases, with 12 bases left between them. Germline V gene sequence: CDR1 MNHEY, CDR2 SVGAGI. The CDR3 extends over 13 amino acids. The CDR3 sequence: CASRGVDRQPQHF. The CDR3 nucleotides read TGTGCCAGCAGAGGGGTTGATCGTCAGCCCCAGCATTTT.

The V and J genes are TRBV28 and TRBJ2-1; TRBD1 matches at 7 bases. Germline V gene sequence: CDR1 MDHEN, CDR2 SYDVKM. The CDR3 runs to 15 residues. V was clipped by 6 bases and J by 4 bases; unmatched bases: 9. DNA of the CDR3: TGTGCCAGCAGAACCGGTAGACAGGGATACAATGAGCAGTTCTTC. The encoded protein is CASRTGRQGYNEQFF.

This chain links TRBV18 with TRBJ2-1, with 7 bases identical to TRBD1. Germline V gene sequence: CDR1 KGHSH, CDR2 LQKENI. The CDR3 runs to 15 residues. V lost 3 bases and J lost 5; bases outside the gene matches: 7. CDR3 nucleotides: TGTGCCAGCTCACCGGGACAGAGATACCACAATGAGCAGTTCTTC. Amino acid sequence: CASSPGQRYHNEQFF.

The V and J genes are TRBV4-2 and TRBJ1-2; weak D call: TRBD1 (6 bases). Germline assignment: CDR1 LGHNA and CDR2 YNFKEQ. V was shortened by 0 bases and J by 0 bases, with 11 bases between the two germline ends. The CDR3 consists of 16 residues. CDR3 loop: CASSQDGGRANYGYTF. The CDR3 bases are TGTGCCAGCAGCCAAGATGGGGGCAGGGCTAACTATGGCTACACCTTC.

This clone showed up just once. V and J are TRBV30 and TRBJ1-5, with 10 positions matching TRBD1. CDR1 GTSNPN and CDR2 SVGIG come from the germline V gene (reference sequence). The length of the CDR3 is 13 residues. V lost 7 bases and J lost 2; bases outside the gene matches: 2. The CDR3: CALGTGGNQPQHF. The CDR3 coding sequence is TGTGCCTTGGGGACAGGGGGCAATCAGCCCCAGCATTTT.

J is TRBJ1-1 and V is TRBV6-4, with a weak D call TRBD1 (6 bases). Between the trimmed V and J ends, which lost 6 bases and 1 base, there was a span of 15 bases. Germline CDR1 is MRHNA and CDR2 is SNTAGT. This CDR3 region has 15 residues. This CDR3 is CASSRTGHSNTEAFF. CDR3 nucleotide sequence: TGTGCCAGCAGCCGAACGGGACACTCGAACACTGAAGCTTTCTTT.

The chain recombines TRBV28 with TRBJ2-1, with 9 bases lining up with TRBD2. This CDR3 has 15 amino acids. Per germline, CDR1 MDHEN and CDR2 SYDVKM. V was clipped by 5 bases and J by 6 bases; unmatched bases: 8. CDR3 nucleotide sequence: TGTGCCAGCAGTCCCGGGACTAGCCGCTCCAATGAGCAGTTCTTC. Translated: CASSPGTSRSNEQFF.

The genes are TRBV6-5 and TRBJ2-7, with TRBD2 matching over 10 bases. The V and J ends lost 6 bases and 4 bases, in that order; junction bases with no gene match: 6. The CDR3 spans 14 residues. The germline CDR1 and CDR2 sequences are MNHEY and SVGAGI. This chain's CDR3 is CASRPGLAIYEQYF. The CDR3, as DNA: TGTGCCAGCAGACCGGGACTAGCGATATACGAGCAGTACTTC.

Only a few counts were recorded for this clone. The chain uses TRBV18 and TRBJ2-2; possible D gene TRBD1, 6 bases. From germline, CDR1 is KGHSH and CDR2 LQKENI. The V end was cut by 3 bases, the J end by 7 bases, with 15 bases between. CDR3 size: 15 residues. CDR3 nucleotide sequence: TGTGCCAGCTCACCGGGCCAGGGGAGTATCGGGGAGCTGTTTTTT. Translating gives CASSPGQGSIGELFF.

This clone was observed many times. J is TRBJ2-1 and V is TRBV7-9, with 10 bases aligning to TRBD1. CDR3 length: 15 amino acids. Trimming at V came to 3 bases and at J to 6 bases, leaving 5 bases not matched to a gene. CDR1 is SEHNR and CDR2 is FQNEAQ in the germline V gene (reference sequence). CDR3 DNA: TGTGCCAGCAGCTTCCCGGGACAGGGGTCCAATGAGCAGTTCTTC. This translates into CASSFPGQGSNEQFF.

The J gene is TRBJ2-5, the V gene TRBV4-1; TRBD1 matches at 8 bases. From germline, CDR1 is MGHRA and CDR2 YSYEKL. The V gene end was trimmed by 4 bases and the J gene end by 5 bases; junction bases not matched to a gene: 3. This CDR3 has 13 residues. CDR3 residues: CASSLTGGETQYF. CDR3 in DNA: TGCGCCAGCAGCCTCACAGGGGGGGAGACCCAGTACTTC.

This clone appeared a few times. The CDR3 bases are TGTGCCAGCAGCCGCCCGGGACTAATCTCCTACGAGCAGTACTTC. It is translated as CASSRPGLISYEQYF. The chain combines TRBV3-1 (or the pseudogene TRBV3-2) with TRBJ2-7; 7 nucleotides align to TRBD2. This CDR3 is 15 amino acids long. Unmatched junction bases numbered 6, after V lost 4 bases and J lost 0 bases. Germline V lookup: CDR1 LGHDT, CDR2 YNNKEL (reference sequence).

The chain combines TRBV11-1 with TRBJ2-1; 9 nucleotides match TRBD1. Losses at the gene ends were 3 bases for V and 7 bases for J; bases not matched to a gene: 4. Germline-derived CDR1 and CDR2 are SGHAT and FQDESV (reference sequence). The CDR3 is 14 amino acids. In DNA, the CDR3 is TGTGCCAGCAGCTTCGGGACAGGGTGGAATGAGCAGTTCTTC. Its protein product is CASSFGTGWNEQFF.